What follows describes a single T cell receptor beta chain. Its antigen is currently unknown. Indicated time point: newly diagnosed, previously untreated cHL patient sample. Negative magnetic selection isolated CD4+ T cells from thawed PBMCs. The authors compared against newly diagnosed, untreated classical Hodgkin lymphoma PBMCs. This entry comes from a study of PD-1 blockade in classical Hodgkin lymphoma. Study-level results: Relative to healthy donors, newly diagnosed patients reportedly had lower baseline TCR diversity, which was reported as lower still in relapsed/refractory patients. Possible causes of repertoire differences, disease activity or prior therapy, remain undefined.

Generated by immunoSEQ multiplex PCR, the TCRdb table keeps only in-frame clones and is missing some. Here the sample spans around 16,000 clones, 70% to 90% being singletons. The germline V gene encodes CDR1 MGHRA and CDR2 YSYEKL. The CDR3 extends over 15 amino acids. Deletions cut 5 bases from V and 5 bases from J, with 19 bases between. Sequencing was done on a sample of CD4+ T cells from blood. The receptor was isolated from a human donor with classical Hodgkin lymphoma. V is TRBV4-1 and J is TRBJ2-7, with a possible D match to TRBD2 (6 bases). The CDR3 coding sequence is TGCGCCAGCAGCGTCGGGACTCCCCTCCTAGACGAGCAGTACTTC. Its protein product is CASSVGTPLLDEQYF.